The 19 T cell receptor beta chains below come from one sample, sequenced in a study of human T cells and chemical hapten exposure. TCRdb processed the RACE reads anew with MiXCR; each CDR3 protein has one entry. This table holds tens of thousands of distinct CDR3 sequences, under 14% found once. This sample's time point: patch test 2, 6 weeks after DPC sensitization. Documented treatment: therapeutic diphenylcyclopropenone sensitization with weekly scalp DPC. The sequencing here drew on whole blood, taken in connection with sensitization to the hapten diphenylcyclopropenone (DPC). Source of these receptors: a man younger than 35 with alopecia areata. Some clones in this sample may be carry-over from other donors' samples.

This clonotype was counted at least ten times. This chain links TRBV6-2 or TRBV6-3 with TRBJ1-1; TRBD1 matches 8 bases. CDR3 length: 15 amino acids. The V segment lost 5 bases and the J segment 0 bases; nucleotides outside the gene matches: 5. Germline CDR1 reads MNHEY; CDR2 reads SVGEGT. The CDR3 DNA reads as TGTGCCAGCAGTAAACGGACAGGGATGAACACTGAAGCTTTCTTT. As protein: CASSKRTGMNTEAFF.

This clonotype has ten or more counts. The CDR3 is CASSGGQGRTEAFF. For the CDR3, the DNA is TGCGCCAGCAGCGGTGGACAGGGTAGGACTGAAGCTTTCTTT. V and J are TRBV5-1 and TRBJ1-1; 8 bases line up with TRBD1. CDR1 is SGHRS and CDR2 is YFSETQ in the germline V gene. The CDR3 contains 14 residues. The ends lost 4 bases at V and 5 bases at J; junction bases unmatched: 7.

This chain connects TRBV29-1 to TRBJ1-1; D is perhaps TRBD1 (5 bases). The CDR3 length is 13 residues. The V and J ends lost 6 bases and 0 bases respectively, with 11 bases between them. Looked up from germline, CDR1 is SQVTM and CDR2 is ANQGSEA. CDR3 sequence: CSVSGRMNTEAFF. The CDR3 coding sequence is TGCAGCGTCTCGGGACGGATGAACACTGAAGCTTTCTTT. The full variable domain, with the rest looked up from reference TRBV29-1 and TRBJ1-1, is SAVISQKPSRDICQRGTSLTIQCQVDSQVTMMFWYRQQPGQSLTLIATANQGSEATYESGFVIDKFPISRPNLTFSTLTVSNMSPEDSSIYLCSVSGRMNTEAFFGQGTRLTVV.

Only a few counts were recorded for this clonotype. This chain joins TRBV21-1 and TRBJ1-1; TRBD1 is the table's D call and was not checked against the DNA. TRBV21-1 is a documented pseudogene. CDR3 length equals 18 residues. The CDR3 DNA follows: TGTGCCAGCAGAAGGTTTTTACCAGGGTTTCCAGGGAACACTGAAGCTTTCTTT. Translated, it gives CASRRFLPGFPGNTEAFF.

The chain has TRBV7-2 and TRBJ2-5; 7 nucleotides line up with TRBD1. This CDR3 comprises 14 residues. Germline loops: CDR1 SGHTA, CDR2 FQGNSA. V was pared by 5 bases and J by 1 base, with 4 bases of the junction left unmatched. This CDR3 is CASSPGQIQETQYF. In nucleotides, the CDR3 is TGTGCCAGCAGCCCGGGACAGATCCAAGAGACCCAGTACTTC.

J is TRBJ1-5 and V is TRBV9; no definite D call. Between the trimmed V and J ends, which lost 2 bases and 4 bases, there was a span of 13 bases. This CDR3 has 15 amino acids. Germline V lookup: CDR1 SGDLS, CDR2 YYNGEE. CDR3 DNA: TGTGCCAGCAGCGTCGGCCGGGGAGGTAATCAGCCCCAGCATTTT. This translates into CASSVGRGGNQPQHF.

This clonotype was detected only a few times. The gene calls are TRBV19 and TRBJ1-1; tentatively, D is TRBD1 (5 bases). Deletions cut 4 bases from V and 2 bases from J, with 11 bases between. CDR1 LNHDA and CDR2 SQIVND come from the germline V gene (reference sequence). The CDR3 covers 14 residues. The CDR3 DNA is TGTGCCAGTAGTACCCGGGACCGAAACACTGAAGCTTTCTTT. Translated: CASSTRDRNTEAFF. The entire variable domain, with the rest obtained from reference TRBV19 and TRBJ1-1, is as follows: DGGITQSPKYLFRKEGQNVTLSCEQNLNHDAMYWYRQDPGQGLRLIYYSQIVNDFQKGDIAEGYSVSREKKESFPLTVTSAQKNPTAFYLCASSTRDRNTEAFFGQGTRLTVV.

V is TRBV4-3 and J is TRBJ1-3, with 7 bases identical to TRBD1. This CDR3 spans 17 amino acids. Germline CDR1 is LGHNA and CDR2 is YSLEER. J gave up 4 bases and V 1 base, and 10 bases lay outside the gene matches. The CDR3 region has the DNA TGCGCCAGCAGCCAAGGACCGACAGGGTCCCCCGGAAACACCATATATTTT. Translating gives CASSQGPTGSPGNTIYF.

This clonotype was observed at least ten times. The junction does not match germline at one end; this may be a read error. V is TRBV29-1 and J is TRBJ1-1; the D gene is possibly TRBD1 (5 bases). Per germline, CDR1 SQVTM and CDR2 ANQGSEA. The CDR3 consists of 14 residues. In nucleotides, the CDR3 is TGCAGCGTGGAAGGACCCCAGGGAAACACTGAAGCTTTCTTT. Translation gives CSVEGPQGNTEAFF.

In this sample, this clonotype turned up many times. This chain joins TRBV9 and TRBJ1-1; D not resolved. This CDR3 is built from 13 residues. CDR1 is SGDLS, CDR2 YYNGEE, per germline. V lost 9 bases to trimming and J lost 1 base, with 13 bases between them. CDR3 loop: CATTALSNTEAFF. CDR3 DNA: TGTGCCACCACGGCCCTATCGAACACTGAAGCTTTCTTT.

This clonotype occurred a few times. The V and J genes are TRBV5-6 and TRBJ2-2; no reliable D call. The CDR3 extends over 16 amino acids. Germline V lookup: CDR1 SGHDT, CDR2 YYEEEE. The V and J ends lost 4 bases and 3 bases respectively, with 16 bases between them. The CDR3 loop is CASSQSKVEYTGELFF. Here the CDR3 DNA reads TGTGCCAGCAGCCAGAGCAAGGTTGAATACACCGGGGAGCTGTTTTTT. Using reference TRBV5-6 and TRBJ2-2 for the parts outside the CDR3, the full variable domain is DAGVTQSPTHLIKTRGQQVTLRCSPKSGHDTVSWYQQALGQGPQFIFQYYEEEERQRGNFPDRFSGHQFPNYSSELNVNALLLGDSALYLCASSQSKVEYTGELFFGEGSRLTVL.

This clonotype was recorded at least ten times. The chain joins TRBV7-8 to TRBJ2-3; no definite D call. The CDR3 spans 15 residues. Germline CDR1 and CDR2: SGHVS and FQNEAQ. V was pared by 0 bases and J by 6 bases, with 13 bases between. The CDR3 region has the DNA TGTGCCAGCAGCTTAGCGCGAACTACCGGGGATACGCAGTATTTT. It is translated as CASSLARTTGDTQYF. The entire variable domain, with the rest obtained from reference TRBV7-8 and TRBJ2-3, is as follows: GAGVSQSPRYKVAKRGQDVALRCDPISGHVSLFWYQQALGQGPEFLTYFQNEAQLDKSGLPSDRFFAERPEGSVSTLKIQRTQQEDSAVYLCASSLARTTGDTQYFGPGTRLTVL.

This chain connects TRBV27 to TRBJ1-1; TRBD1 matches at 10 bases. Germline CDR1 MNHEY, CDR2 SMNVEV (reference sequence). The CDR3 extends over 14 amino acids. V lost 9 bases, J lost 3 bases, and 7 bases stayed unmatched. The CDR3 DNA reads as TGTGCCAGTACGACAGGGGGCGGGCACACTGAAGCTTTCTTT. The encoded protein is CASTTGGGHTEAFF.

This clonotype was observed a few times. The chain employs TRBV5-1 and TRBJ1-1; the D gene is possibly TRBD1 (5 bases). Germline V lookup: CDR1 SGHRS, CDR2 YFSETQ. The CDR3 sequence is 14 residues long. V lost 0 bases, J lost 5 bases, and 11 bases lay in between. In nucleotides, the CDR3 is TGCGCCAGCAGCTTGGTGGGGGATATAACTGAAGCTTTCTTT. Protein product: CASSLVGDITEAFF.

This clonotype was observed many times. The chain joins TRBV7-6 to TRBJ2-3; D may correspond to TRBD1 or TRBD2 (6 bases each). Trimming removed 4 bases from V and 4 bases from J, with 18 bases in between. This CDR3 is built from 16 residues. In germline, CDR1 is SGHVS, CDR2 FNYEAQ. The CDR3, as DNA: TGTGCCAGCAGCTCAGAACCTCCGGGGGCCGCAGATACGCAGTATTTT. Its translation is CASSSEPPGAADTQYF.

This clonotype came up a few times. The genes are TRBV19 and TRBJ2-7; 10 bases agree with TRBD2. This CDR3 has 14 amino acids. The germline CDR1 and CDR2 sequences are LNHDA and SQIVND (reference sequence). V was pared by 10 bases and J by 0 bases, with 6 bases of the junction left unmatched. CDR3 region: CATSGTSVSYEQYF. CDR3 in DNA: TGTGCCACCAGCGGGACTAGCGTCTCCTACGAGCAGTACTTC. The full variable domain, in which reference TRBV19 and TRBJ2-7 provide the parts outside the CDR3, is DGGITQSPKYLFRKEGQNVTLSCEQNLNHDAMYWYRQDPGQGLRLIYYSQIVNDFQKGDIAEGYSVSREKKESFPLTVTSAQKNPTAFYLCATSGTSVSYEQYFGPGTRLTVT.

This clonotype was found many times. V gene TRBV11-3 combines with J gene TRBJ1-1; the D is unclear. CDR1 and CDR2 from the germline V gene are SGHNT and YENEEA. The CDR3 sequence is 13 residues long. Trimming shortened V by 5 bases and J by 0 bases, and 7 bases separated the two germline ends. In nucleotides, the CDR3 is TGTGCCAGCAGCCCAACAGTGAACACTGAAGCTTTCTTT. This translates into CASSPTVNTEAFF.

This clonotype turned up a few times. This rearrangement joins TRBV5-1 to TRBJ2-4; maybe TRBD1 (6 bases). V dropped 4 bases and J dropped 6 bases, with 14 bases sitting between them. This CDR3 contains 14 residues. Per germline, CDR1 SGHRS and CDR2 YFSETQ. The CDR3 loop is CASSGGQFANIQYF. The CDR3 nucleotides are TGCGCCAGCAGCGGCGGACAGTTCGCAAACATTCAGTACTTC.

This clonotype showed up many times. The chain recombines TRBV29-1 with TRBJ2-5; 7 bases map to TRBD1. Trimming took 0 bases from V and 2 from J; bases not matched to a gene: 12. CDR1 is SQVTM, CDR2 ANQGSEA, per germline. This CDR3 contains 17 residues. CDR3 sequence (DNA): TGCAGCGTTGAAGATTGGGGAGACAGGGTTAGACAAGAGACCCAGTACTTC. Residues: CSVEDWGDRVRQETQYF. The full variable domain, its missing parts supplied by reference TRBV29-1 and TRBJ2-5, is SAVISQKPSRDICQRGTSLTIQCQVDSQVTMMFWYRQQPGQSLTLIATANQGSEATYESGFVIDKFPISRPNLTFSTLTVSNMSPEDSSIYLCSVEDWGDRVRQETQYFGPGTRLLVL.